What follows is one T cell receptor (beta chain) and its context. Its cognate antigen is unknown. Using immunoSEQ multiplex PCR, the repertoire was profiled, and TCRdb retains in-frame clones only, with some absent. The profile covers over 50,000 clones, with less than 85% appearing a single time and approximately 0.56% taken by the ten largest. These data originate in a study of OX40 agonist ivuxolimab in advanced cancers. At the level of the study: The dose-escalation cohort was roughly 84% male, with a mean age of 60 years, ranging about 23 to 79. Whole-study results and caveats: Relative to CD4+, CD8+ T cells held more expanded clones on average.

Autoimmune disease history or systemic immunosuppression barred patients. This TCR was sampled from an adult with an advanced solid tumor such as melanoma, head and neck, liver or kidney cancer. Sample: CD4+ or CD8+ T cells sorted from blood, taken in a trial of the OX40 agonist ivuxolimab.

This CDR3 is CASSKAGTGRDGYTF. The CDR3 DNA reads as TGTGCCAGCAGCAAAGCGGGAACAGGGCGAGATGGCTACACCTTC. The J gene is TRBJ1-2, the V gene TRBV21-1; TRBD1 is the table's D call, not checked against the DNA. TRBV21-1 is an annotated pseudogene. The CDR3 totals 15 residues.